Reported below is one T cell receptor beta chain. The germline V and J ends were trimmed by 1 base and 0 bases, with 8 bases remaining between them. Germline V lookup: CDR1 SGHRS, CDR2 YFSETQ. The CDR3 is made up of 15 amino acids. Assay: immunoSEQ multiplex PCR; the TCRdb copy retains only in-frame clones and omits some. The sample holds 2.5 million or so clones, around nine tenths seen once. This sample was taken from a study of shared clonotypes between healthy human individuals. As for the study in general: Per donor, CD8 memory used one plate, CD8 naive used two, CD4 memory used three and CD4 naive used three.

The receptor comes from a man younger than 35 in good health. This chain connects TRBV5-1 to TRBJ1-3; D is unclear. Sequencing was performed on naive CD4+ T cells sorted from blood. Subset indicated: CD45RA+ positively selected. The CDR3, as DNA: TGCGCCAGCAGCTTGAGATCGCACTCTGGAAACACCATATATTTT. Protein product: CASSLRSHSGNTIYF.